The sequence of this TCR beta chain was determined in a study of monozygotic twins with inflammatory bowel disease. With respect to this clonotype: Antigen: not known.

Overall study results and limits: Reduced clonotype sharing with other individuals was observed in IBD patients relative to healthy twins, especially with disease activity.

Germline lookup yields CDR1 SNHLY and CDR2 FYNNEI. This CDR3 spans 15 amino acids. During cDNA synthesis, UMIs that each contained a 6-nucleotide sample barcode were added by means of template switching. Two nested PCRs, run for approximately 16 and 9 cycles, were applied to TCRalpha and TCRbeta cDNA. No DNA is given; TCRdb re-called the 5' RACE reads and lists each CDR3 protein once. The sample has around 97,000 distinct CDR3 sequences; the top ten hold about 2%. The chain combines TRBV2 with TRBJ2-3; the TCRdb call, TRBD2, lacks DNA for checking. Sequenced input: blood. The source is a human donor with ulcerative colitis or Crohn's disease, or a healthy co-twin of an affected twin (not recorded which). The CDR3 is CASRARAESTDTQYF.